This record looks at one TCR beta chain sequence and its context. Its antigen is not identified. Data came from immunoSEQ multiplex PCR; TCRdb stores just in-frame clones and leaves some out. The table lists 43,000 or so clones, 80% to 95% of them singletons. CDR1 is MDHEN, CDR2 SYDVKM, per germline. There are 11 residues in the CDR3. V trimming: 8 bases; J trimming: 8 bases; junction bases outside the gene matches: 5. These data are taken from a study of cytomegalovirus exposure and HLA in healthy donors. Donors were drawn from the approximately 120-subject validation cohort, separate from the approximately 680-subject first cohort. Whole-study results and caveats: Cytomegalovirus association was assigned to over 150 TCR beta chains. According to a subsequent analysis, TCR clusters identified in the first cohort showed a tendency to co-occur across the approximately 120 validation repertoires. The study found most TCR sequences rare, yet found some public TCRs in many donors.

The clonotype originates from a man aged 18 to 29 in good health and CMV-seronegative. The chain recombines TRBV28 with TRBJ1-1; 7 bases match TRBD1. Specimen: PBMCs. CDR3: CASRDSIEAFF. In DNA form, the CDR3 reads TGTGCCAGCCGGGACAGCATAGAAGCTTTCTTT.